Listed below are T cell receptor beta chains from one sample, sequenced in a study of CD8+ T cells in alopecia areata. TCRdb keeps only in-frame clones here, not all; method: immunoSEQ multiplex PCR. The profile shows 100,000 to 150,000 clones, approximately 48% of them singletons. The sample was CD8+ T cells sorted from blood, taken at week 0. The source of these receptors is a human donor with alopecia areata. CDR3s include the opening cysteine and the closing phenylalanine or tryptophan. The D gene is left open where the match is weak. Rows give clone size only sometimes, using once, few, many, or a class for an expanded clone.

clone size | D gene | J gene | V gene | CDR3 protein | CDR3 DNA
NA | TRBD2 | TRBJ2-7 | TRBV7-9 | CASSSSSGGAWAYHDEQYF | TGTGCCAGCAGCTCTTCGAGCGGGGGGGCCTGGGCCTACCATGACGAGCAGTACTTC
few | NA | TRBJ1-2 | TRBV5-1 | CASSPDSWGYTF | TGCGCCAGCAGCCCGGACAGTTGGGGCTACACCTTC
few | NA | TRBJ1-6 | TRBV10-3 | CAISESSGGNSPLHF | TGTGCCATCAGTGAGTCGTCGGGTGGGAATTCACCCCTCCACTTT
NA | NA | TRBJ1-1 | TRBV13 | CASSSYRTENTEAFF | TGTGCCAGCAGCTCCTATAGGACGGAGAACACTGAAGCTTTCTTT
few | NA | TRBJ1-3 | TRBV29-1 | CSVVQASGNTIYF | TGCAGCGTTGTTCAGGCTTCTGGAAACACCATATATTTT
NA | TRBD1 | TRBJ2-7 | TRBV15 | CATSVILSGTGLRYEQYF | TGTGCCACCAGCGTGATTCTCTCCGGGACAGGGCTTCGCTACGAGCAGTACTTC
few | NA | TRBJ2-1 | TRBV9 | CASSVRQGPYNEQFF | TGTGCCAGCAGCGTACGGCAGGGCCCCTACAATGAGCAGTTCTTC
NA | NA | TRBJ2-7 | TRBV5-1 | CASSLAAGYEQYF | TGCGCCAGCAGCTTGGCGGCCGGGTACGAGCAGTACTTC
few | TRBD1 | TRBJ2-2 | TRBV29-1 | CSVEWQGANTGELFF | TGCAGCGTTGAATGGCAGGGGGCGAACACCGGGGAGCTGTTTTTT
NA | TRBD1 | TRBJ1-2 | TRBV29-1 | CSAEGQGDNYGYTF | TGCAGCGCCGAAGGACAGGGGGATAACTATGGCTACACCTTC
NA | NA | TRBJ1-1 | TRBV29-1 | CITTGDGDTEAFF | TGCATCACGACGGGGGACGGGGACACTGAAGCTTTCTTT
NA | TRBD2 | TRBJ2-3 | TRBV4-1 | CASSRISGDTDTQYF | TGCGCCAGCAGCCGAATTAGCGGGGACACAGATACGCAGTATTTT
few | NA | TRBJ1-1 | TRBV6-4 | CATAGSTEAFF | TGTGCCACGGCGGGCAGCACTGAAGCTTTCTTT
NA | NA | TRBJ2-5 | TRBV29-1 | CSVEEGAAQETQYF | TGCAGCGTTGAAGAAGGGGCAGCACAAGAGACCCAGTACTTC
NA | NA | TRBJ1-2 | TRBV7-9 | CASSPLDPYGYTF | TGTGCCAGCAGCCCCTTGGATCCATATGGCTACACCTTC
few | NA | TRBJ2-5 | TRBV13 | CASSLGEETQYF | TGTGCCAGTTCATTGGGTGAGGAGACCCAGTACTTC
NA | NA | TRBJ2-2 | TRBV6-5 | CASRTSGAGELFF | TGTGCCAGCAGGACCTCGGGGGCTGGGGAGCTGTTTTTT
NA | TRBD1 | TRBJ1-2 | TRBV4-1 | CASSQEGQGLTYGYTF | TGCGCCAGCAGCCAGGAGGGACAGGGGCTAACCTATGGCTACACCTTC
NA | NA | TRBJ1-5 | TRBV7-8 | CASSDTSSNQPQHF | TGTGCCAGCAGCGATACATCTAGCAATCAGCCCCAGCATTTT
NA | NA | TRBJ2-5 | TRBV25-1 | CASSWAQETQYF | TGTGCCAGCAGTTGGGCCCAAGAGACCCAGTACTTC
NA | TRBD1 | TRBJ2-1 | TRBV27 | CASSLGQGTLNEQFF | TGTGCCAGCAGTTTGGGACAGGGTACGCTCAATGAGCAGTTCTTC
few | NA | TRBJ2-3 | TRBV2 | CASSGGPGDTQYF | TGTGCCAGCAGTGGGGGCCCGGGAGATACGCAGTATTTT
NA | NA | TRBJ1-5 | TRBV27 | CASSLSPLTKPQHF | TGTGCCAGCAGTTTATCGCCATTGACGAAGCCCCAGCATTTT
NA | NA | TRBJ1-1 | TRBV27 | CASSSRGNTEAFF | TGTGCCAGCAGTTCGCGGGGGAACACTGAAGCTTTCTTT
NA | NA | TRBJ1-1 | TRBV2 | CASSEPGRNTEAFF | TGTGCCAGCAGTGAGCCCGGGAGGAACACTGAAGCTTTCTTT
NA | TRBD1 | TRBJ1-2 | TRBV9 | CASSPGDREGDYGYTF | TGTGCCAGCAGCCCAGGGGACAGGGAAGGTGACTATGGCTACACCTTC
NA | NA | TRBJ2-7 | TRBV5-1 | CASSPTGTTLYEQYF | TGCGCCAGCAGCCCTACCGGGACAACCTTATACGAGCAGTACTTC
few | NA | TRBJ2-1 | TRBV14 | CASSHESWGAGSNSEQFF | TGTGCCAGCAGCCACGAAAGTTGGGGGGCAGGTTCAAACAGTGAGCAGTTCTTC
NA | TRBD1 | TRBJ2-7 | TRBV27 | CASSLFRQGNEQYF | TGTGCCAGCAGTTTATTCCGACAGGGGAACGAGCAGTACTTC
NA | NA | TRBJ1-2 | TRBV14 | CASSQAGSGAFYGYTF | TGTGCCAGCAGCCAAGCGGGCTCAGGGGCGTTCTATGGCTACACCTTC
NA | NA | TRBJ2-7 | TRBV11-2 | CASSLTTATEQYF | TGTGCCAGCAGCCTAACGACAGCTACAGAGCAGTACTTC
NA | TRBD1 | TRBJ1-2 | TRBV11-2 | CASSLLNRGMDGYTF | TGTGCCAGCAGCTTATTGAACAGGGGCATGGATGGCTACACCTTC
medium-sized | NA | TRBJ2-7 | TRBV9 | CASSVEGSGYDEQYF | TGTGCCAGCAGCGTAGAAGGCAGCGGATACGACGAGCAGTACTTC
NA | TRBD2 | TRBJ2-3 | TRBV29-1 | CSVAGTSGGAEDTQYF | TGCAGCGTGGCCGGGACTAGCGGGGGGGCCGAAGATACGCAGTATTTT
NA | TRBD1 | TRBJ2-1 | TRBV7-9 | CASSPTGGQQFF | TGTGCCAGCAGCCCGACAGGGGGCCAGCAGTTCTTC
few | NA | TRBJ1-5 | TRBV7-9 | CASSLGAGWPQHF | TGTGCCAGCAGCTTAGGGGCCGGGTGGCCCCAGCATTTT
NA | TRBD2 | TRBJ2-5 | TRBV5-6 | CASSLLAGGPHQETQYF | TGTGCCAGCAGCTTACTAGCGGGGGGCCCCCACCAAGAGACCCAGTACTTC
once | NA | TRBJ1-2 | TRBV5-6 | CASSLRGGIPLYGYTF | TGTGCCAGCAGCTTGCGAGGGGGGATTCCTCTCTATGGCTACACCTTC
NA | NA | TRBJ2-3 | TRBV27 | CASSLGVSPTDTQYF | TGTGCCAGCAGTTTGGGGGTATCGCCCACAGATACGCAGTATTTT
NA | NA | TRBJ1-6 | TRBV7-6 | CASSLRKGASPLHF | TGTGCCAGCAGCTTAAGGAAGGGAGCGTCACCCCTCCACTTT
NA | NA | TRBJ1-5 | TRBV30 | CAWGWENSNQPQHF | TGTGCCTGGGGATGGGAGAATAGCAATCAGCCCCAGCATTTT
NA | NA | TRBJ2-3 | TRBV4-1 | CASSQDQGLPIADTQYF | TGCGCCAGCAGCCAAGATCAGGGTCTTCCCATCGCAGATACGCAGTATTTT
NA | NA | TRBJ2-7 | TRBV19 | CASSIGGSYEQYF | TGTGCCAGTAGTATCGGAGGGAGCTACGAGCAGTACTTC
NA | NA | TRBJ2-5 | TRBV7-2 | CASTLSWTGETQYF | TGTGCCAGCACCCTATCCTGGACTGGCGAGACCCAGTACTTC
NA | NA | TRBJ1-1 | TRBV11-2 | CASSLRGPTEAFF | TGTGCCAGCAGCTTACGGGGGCCCACTGAAGCTTTCTTT